This TCR beta chain was obtained from a study of cytomegalovirus exposure and HLA in healthy donors. The study, taken as a whole, reports: Solely CMV serostatus was available to characterize immune exposure. Analysis was carried out at a later point, and it linked a missense DCLRE1C variant to TCR beta V- and J-gene trimming.

The CDR3 totals 11 residues. From germline, CDR1 is DFQATT and CDR2 SNEGSKA (reference sequence). The PCR used 60 Vbeta and 13 Jbeta primers. Clones were sequenced by immunoSEQ multiplex PCR, and TCRdb holds only the in-frame ones, with some missing. In the table there are some 69,000 clones, roughly 65% of which are singletons. As to this clone: Its antigen is not identified.

The receptor was derived from a male donor in good health and CMV-seropositive. The chain joins TRBV20-1 to TRBJ1-2, with TRBD1 matching over 9 bases. Sequenced: PBMCs. CDR3 amino acids: CRGQGNYGYTF. CDR3 DNA sequence: TGCAGGGGACAGGGAAACTATGGCTACACCTTC.